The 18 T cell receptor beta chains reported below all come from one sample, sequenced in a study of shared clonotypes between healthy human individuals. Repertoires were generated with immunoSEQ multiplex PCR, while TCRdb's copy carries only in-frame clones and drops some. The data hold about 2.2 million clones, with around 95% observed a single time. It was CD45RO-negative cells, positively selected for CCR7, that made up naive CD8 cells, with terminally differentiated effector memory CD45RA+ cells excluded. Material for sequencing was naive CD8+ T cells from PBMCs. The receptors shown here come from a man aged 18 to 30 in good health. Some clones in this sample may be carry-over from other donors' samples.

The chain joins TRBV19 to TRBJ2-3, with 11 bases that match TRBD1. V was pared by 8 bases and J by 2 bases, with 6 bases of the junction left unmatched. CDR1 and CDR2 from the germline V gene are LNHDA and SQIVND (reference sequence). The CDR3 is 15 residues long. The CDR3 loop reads CASSDRGPHTDTQYF. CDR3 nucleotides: TGTGCCAGTTCGGACAGGGGGCCCCACACAGATACGCAGTATTTT.

The DNA for the CDR3 is TGTGCCAGCAGTGAATTCGCAGACTACGAGCAGTACTTC. This encodes CASSEFADYEQYF. The chain carries TRBV25-1 and TRBJ2-7; D is unclear. Germline CDR1 MGHDK, CDR2 SYGVNS. The CDR3 sequence is 13 residues long. V gave up 1 base and J gave up 3 bases, with 7 bases separating them.

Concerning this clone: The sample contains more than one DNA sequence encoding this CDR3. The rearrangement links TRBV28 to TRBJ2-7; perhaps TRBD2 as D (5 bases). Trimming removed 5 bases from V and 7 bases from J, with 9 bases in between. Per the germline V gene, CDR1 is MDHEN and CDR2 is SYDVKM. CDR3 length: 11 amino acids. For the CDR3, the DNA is TGTGCCAGCAGTCCCCGGGGAGAGCAGTACTTC. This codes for CASSPRGEQYF. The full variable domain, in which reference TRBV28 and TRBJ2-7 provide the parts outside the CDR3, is DVKVTQSSRYLVKRTGEKVFLECVQDMDHENMFWYRQDPGLGLRLIYFSYDVKMKEKGDIPEGYSVSREKKERFSLILESASTNQTSMYLCASSPRGEQYFGPGTRLTVT.

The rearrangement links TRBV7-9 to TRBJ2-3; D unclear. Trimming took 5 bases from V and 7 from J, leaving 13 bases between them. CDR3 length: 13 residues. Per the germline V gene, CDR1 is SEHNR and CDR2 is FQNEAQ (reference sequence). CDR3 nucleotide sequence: TGTGCCAGCAGCCCAAGCCTGTCATATACGCAGTATTTT. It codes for CASSPSLSYTQYF.

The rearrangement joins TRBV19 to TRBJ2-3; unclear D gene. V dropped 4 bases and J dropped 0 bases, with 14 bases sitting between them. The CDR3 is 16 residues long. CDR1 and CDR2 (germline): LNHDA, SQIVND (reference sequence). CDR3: CASSTIIYSSTDTQYF. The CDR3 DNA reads TGTGCCAGTAGTACCATTATCTACAGTAGCACAGATACGCAGTATTTT.

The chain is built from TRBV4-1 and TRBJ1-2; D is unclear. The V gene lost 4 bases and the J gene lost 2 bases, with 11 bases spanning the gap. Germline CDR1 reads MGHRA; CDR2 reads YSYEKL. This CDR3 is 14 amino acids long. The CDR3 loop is CASSPPEGNYGYTF. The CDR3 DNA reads TGCGCCAGCAGCCCCCCCGAAGGGAACTATGGCTACACCTTC.

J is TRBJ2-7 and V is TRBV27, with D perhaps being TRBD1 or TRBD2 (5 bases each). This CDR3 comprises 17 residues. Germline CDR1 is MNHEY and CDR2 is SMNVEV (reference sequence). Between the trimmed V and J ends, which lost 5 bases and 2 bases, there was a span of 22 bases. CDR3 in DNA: TGTGCCAGCAGTGGCCCCCGGGTGGGGGAGTCGACCTACGAGCAGTACTTC. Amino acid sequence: CASSGPRVGESTYEQYF.

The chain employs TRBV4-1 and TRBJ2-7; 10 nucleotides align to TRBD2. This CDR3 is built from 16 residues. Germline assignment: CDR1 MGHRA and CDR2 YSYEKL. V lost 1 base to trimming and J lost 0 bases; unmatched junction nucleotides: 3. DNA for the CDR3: TGCGCCAGCAGCCAAGTGGCTAGCGGGAGCTCCTACGAGCAGTACTTC. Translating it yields CASSQVASGSSYEQYF.

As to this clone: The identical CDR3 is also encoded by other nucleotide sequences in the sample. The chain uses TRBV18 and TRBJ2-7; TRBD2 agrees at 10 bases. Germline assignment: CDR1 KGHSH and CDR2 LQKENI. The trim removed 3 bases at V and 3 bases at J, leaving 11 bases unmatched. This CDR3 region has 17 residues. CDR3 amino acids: CASSPPGLAGVLYEQYF. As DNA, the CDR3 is TGTGCCAGCTCACCTCCGGGGCTAGCGGGAGTTCTCTACGAGCAGTACTTC.

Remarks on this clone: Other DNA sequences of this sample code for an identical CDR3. The CDR3 region is CASSPAGSSYNEQFF. The CDR3 DNA follows: TGCGCCAGCAGCCCAGCGGGGAGCTCCTACAATGAGCAGTTCTTC. The genes are TRBV4-1 and TRBJ2-1, with 7 bases aligning to TRBD2. Looked up from germline, CDR1 is MGHRA and CDR2 is YSYEKL. Germline trimming cut 4 bases from V and 0 bases from J; bases unmatched to any gene: 3. This CDR3 is 15 amino acids long.

The CDR3 spells CASSPTRTSATSEQYF. DNA of the CDR3: TGTGCCAGCAGCCCGACCCGGACTAGCGCGACCTCCGAGCAGTACTTC. The chain is built from TRBV7-9 and TRBJ2-7, with TRBD2 matching over 9 bases. J gave up 6 bases and V 5 bases, and 14 bases lay outside the gene matches. Germline CDR1 reads SEHNR; CDR2 reads FQNEAQ (reference sequence). The CDR3 is made up of 16 amino acids.

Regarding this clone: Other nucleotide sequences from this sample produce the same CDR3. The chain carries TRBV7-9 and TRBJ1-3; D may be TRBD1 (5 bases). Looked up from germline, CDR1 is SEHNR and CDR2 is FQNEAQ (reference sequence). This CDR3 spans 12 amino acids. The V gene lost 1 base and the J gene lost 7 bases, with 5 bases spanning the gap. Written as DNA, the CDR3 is TGTGCCAGCAGCTTAGGGGGGAACACCATATATTTT. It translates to CASSLGGNTIYF.

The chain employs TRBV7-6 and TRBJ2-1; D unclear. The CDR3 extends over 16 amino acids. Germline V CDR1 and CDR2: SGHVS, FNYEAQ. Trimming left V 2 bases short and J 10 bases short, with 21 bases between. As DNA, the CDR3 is TGTGCCAGCAGCTTAAACGCTCCACCCCTAGTGGTAGAGCAGTTCTTC. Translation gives CASSLNAPPLVVEQFF.

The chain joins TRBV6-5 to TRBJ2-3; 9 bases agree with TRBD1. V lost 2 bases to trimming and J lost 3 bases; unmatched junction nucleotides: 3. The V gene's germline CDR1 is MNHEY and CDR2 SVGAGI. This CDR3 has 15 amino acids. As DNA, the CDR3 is TGTGCCAGCAGTTACGCCGGACAGGGGACAGATACGCAGTATTTT. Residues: CASSYAGQGTDTQYF.

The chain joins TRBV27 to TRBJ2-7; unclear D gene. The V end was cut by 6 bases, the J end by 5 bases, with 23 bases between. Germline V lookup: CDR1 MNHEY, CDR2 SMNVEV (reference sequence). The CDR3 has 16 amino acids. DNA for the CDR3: TGTGCCAGCAGCCCTACCGCCCGGACGCAACAACACGAGCAGTACTTC. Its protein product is CASSPTARTQQHEQYF.

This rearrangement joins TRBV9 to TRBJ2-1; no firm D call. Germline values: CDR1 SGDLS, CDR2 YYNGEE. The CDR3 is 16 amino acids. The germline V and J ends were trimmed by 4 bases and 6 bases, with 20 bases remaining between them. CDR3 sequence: CASSSKTLRIGNEQFF. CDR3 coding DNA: TGTGCCAGCAGCTCGAAGACCCTCCGAATTGGCAATGAGCAGTTCTTC.

CDR3 sequence: CASSFFRTAPYEQYF. DNA for the CDR3: TGTGCCAGCAGTTTCTTCCGGACAGCTCCCTACGAGCAGTACTTC. The chain joins TRBV28 to TRBJ2-7; D might be TRBD1 (6 bases). CDR1 MDHEN and CDR2 SYDVKM come from the germline V gene. CDR3 length equals 15 residues. Trimming shortened V by 3 bases and J by 2 bases, and 14 bases separated the two germline ends.

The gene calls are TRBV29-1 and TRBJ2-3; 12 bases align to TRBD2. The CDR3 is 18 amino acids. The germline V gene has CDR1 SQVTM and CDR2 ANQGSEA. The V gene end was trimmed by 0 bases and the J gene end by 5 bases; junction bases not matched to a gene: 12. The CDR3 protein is CSVEEAYSSGRALDTQYF. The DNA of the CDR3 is TGCAGCGTTGAAGAGGCCTACTCTAGCGGGAGGGCCCTAGATACGCAGTATTTT.